These T cell receptor beta chains were read from a single sample in a study of blood T cell repertoires in COVID-19. The repertoire was sequenced with immunoSEQ multiplex PCR; TCRdb's copy has only in-frame clones and lacks some. The data hold roughly 160,000 clones, with 85% observed a single time. The sequenced sample was peripheral blood. These receptors were taken from a middle-aged man with acute or convalescent COVID-19. Both conserved end residues are trimmed from each CDR3. Some rows have no size entry. The others give once, few or many, or a class for an expanded clone.

TRBJ2-2 | - | TRBV19 | ASRLKGGADTGELF
TRBJ2-1 | - | TRBV2 | ASRLAGGESYNEQF
TRBJ2-1 | many | TRBV2 | ASSASAGTSGFQF
TRBJ2-5 | - | TRBV7-9 | ASSLGPSGGETQY
TRBJ1-1 | - | TRBV24-1 | ATSQMTGTNTEAF
TRBJ1-2 | few | TRBV5-1 | ASSTGVTGYT
TRBJ1-3 | once | TRBV4-2 | ASSQPGTSSGNTIY
TRBJ1-6 | - | TRBV6-1 | ASSGGQGASLNYNSPLH
TRBJ2-3 | - | TRBV11-3 | ASSLGRADTQY
TRBJ2-1 | - | TRBV7-8 | ASSLDRGSYNEQF
TRBJ2-3 | - | TRBV7-6 | ASSLRPTSGADTQY
TRBJ1-5 | - | TRBV10-1 | ASSSSGNQPQH
TRBJ2-5 | - | TRBV7-6 | ASSFKGETQY